The sequence of this TCR beta chain was determined in a study of T cell responses to AZD1222 COVID-19 vaccine. V shed 8 bases and J 6 bases; nucleotides not matched to a gene: 5. CDR3 length equals 15 residues. Per the germline V gene, CDR1 is LGHDT and CDR2 is YNNKEL (reference sequence). The data were produced by immunoSEQ multiplex PCR, yet TCRdb's version contains in-frame clones alone and is incomplete. The sample carries approximately 150,000 clones, approximately 89% recorded once. Sequenced here: peripheral blood, sampled 28 days after the second AZD1222 dose. This clonotype was sampled from an adult who received the AZD1222 COVID-19 vaccine. The gene calls are TRBV3-1 (or the pseudogene TRBV3-2) and TRBJ1-6, with 12 bases fitting TRBD1. The CDR3 here is CASAGTGGGNSPLHF. In DNA, the CDR3 is TGTGCCAGCGCAGGGACAGGGGGCGGTAATTCACCCCTCCACTTT.